Following are 27 T cell receptor beta chains from one sample sequenced in a study of blood T cell repertoires in COVID-19. Sequenced by immunoSEQ multiplex PCR; TCRdb stores in-frame clones only, minus some. Among about 360,000 clones listed, 80% to 90% were seen once. Sequencing was done on a sample of peripheral blood. These receptors were taken from a woman between 55 and 75 years old with COVID-19, enrolled during active disease.

This rearrangement joins TRBV10-3 to TRBJ2-7, with D possibly being TRBD1 (6 bases). The ends were cut back, 7 bases at V and 3 bases at J, with 13 bases in the middle. The CDR3 spans 13 residues. Looked up from germline, CDR1 is ENHRY and CDR2 is SYGVKD. CDR3: CAIIPQGNYEQYF. Written as DNA, the CDR3 is TGTGCCATCATCCCACAGGGTAACTACGAGCAGTACTTC.

This chain connects TRBV7-6 to TRBJ2-2, with 13 bases identical to TRBD2. CDR1 is SGHVS and CDR2 is FNYEAQ in the germline V gene. This CDR3 is built from 15 residues. V lost 6 bases and J lost 6; bases outside the gene matches: 4. The CDR3 sequence: CASRIGTSGAGELFF. The CDR3 DNA reads TGTGCCAGCAGGATCGGGACTAGCGGGGCCGGGGAGCTGTTTTTT. The full variable domain, rest sourced from reference TRBV7-6 and TRBJ2-2, is GAGVSQSPRYKVTKRGQDVALRCDPISGHVSLYWYRQALGQGPEFLTYFNYEAQQDKSGLPNDRFSAERPEGSISTLTIQRTEQRDSAMYRCASRIGTSGAGELFFGEGSRLTVL.

The chain combines TRBV11-1 with TRBJ1-1; D possibly corresponds to TRBD1 (6 bases). Germline V gene sequence: CDR1 SGHAT, CDR2 FQDESV (reference sequence). Trimming took off 6 bases at V and 1 base at J, with 12 bases between the two ends. The CDR3 runs to 14 residues. CDR3 sequence: CASRKGGENTEAFF. DNA of the CDR3: TGTGCCAGCAGGAAGGGGGGGGAGAACACTGAAGCTTTCTTT.

This sequence joins TRBV5-6 and TRBJ1-4; D call uncertain. V lost 4 bases and J 3 bases, leaving 10 bases between the germline ends. Germline CDR1 is SGHDT and CDR2 is YYEEEE. The CDR3 has 14 residues. In nucleotides, the CDR3 is TGTGCCAGCAGCCATAGATGGTCTAATGAAAAACTGTTTTTT. Amino acids: CASSHRWSNEKLFF. Variable domain in full (rest from reference TRBV5-6 and TRBJ1-4): DAGVTQSPTHLIKTRGQQVTLRCSPKSGHDTVSWYQQALGQGPQFIFQYYEEEERQRGNFPDRFSGHQFPNYSSELNVNALLLGDSALYLCASSHRWSNEKLFFGSGTQLSVL.

The chain carries TRBV19 and TRBJ2-3, with 10 bases lining up with TRBD2. The CDR3 spans 20 residues. V was clipped by 6 bases and J by 0 bases; unmatched bases: 18. Germline V gene data show CDR1 as LNHDA and CDR2 as SQIVND (reference sequence). Here the CDR3 reads CASSKYGPGLADTSTDTQYF. For the CDR3, the DNA is TGTGCCAGTAGCAAGTATGGCCCCGGACTAGCGGATACTAGCACAGATACGCAGTATTTT.

This chain connects TRBV6-6 to TRBJ2-7, with 8 bases that match TRBD1. CDR1 is MNHNY and CDR2 is SVGAGI in the germline V gene (reference sequence). The J segment lost 5 bases and the V segment lost 8 bases, leaving 5 bases of the junction unmatched. The CDR3 spans 12 residues. DNA for the CDR3: TGTGCCAGCCTCACAGGGGGACACGAGCAGTACTTC. As protein: CASLTGGHEQYF.

The chain recombines TRBV5-6 with TRBJ1-2, with TRBD1 matching over 9 bases. The CDR3 covers 17 residues. V dropped 1 base and J dropped 1; count of bases not matched to a gene: 8. In germline, CDR1 is SGHDT, CDR2 YYEEEE. This chain's CDR3 is CASSLQTGGDINYGYTF. The CDR3 DNA follows: TGTGCCAGCAGCTTGCAAACAGGGGGCGATATTAACTATGGCTACACCTTC. Full variable domain (missing parts from reference TRBV5-6 and TRBJ1-2): DAGVTQSPTHLIKTRGQQVTLRCSPKSGHDTVSWYQQALGQGPQFIFQYYEEEERQRGNFPDRFSGHQFPNYSSELNVNALLLGDSALYLCASSLQTGGDINYGYTFGSGTRLTVV.

The chain couples TRBV7-9 to TRBJ1-1; D gene unclear. V was shortened by 5 bases and J by 0 bases, with 22 bases between the two germline ends. The V gene's germline CDR1 is SEHNR and CDR2 FQNEAQ (reference sequence). The CDR3 totals 18 residues. DNA for the CDR3: TGTGCCAGCAGCCCCTCGTTGGGCAGCACCTTTATGAACACTGAAGCTTTCTTT. It is translated as CASSPSLGSTFMNTEAFF.

This clone turned up a few times. The J gene is TRBJ1-1, the V gene TRBV10-3; no reliable D call. Germline V lookup: CDR1 ENHRY, CDR2 SYGVKD. V was pared by 0 bases and J by 6 bases, with 14 bases between. The CDR3 consists of 15 residues. The DNA of the CDR3 is TGTGCCATCAGTGAGTCGGCCCTGGGGAGGGCTGAAGCTTTCTTT. It translates to CAISESALGRAEAFF.

The rearrangement links TRBV6-5 to TRBJ1-2; 7 nucleotides line up with TRBD1. Germline V gene lookup returns CDR1 MNHEY and CDR2 SVGAGI. This CDR3 is built from 14 residues. Trimming at V came to 6 bases and at J to 0 bases, leaving 4 bases not matched to a gene. This CDR3 is CASSRDSANYGYTF. Here the CDR3 DNA reads TGTGCCAGCAGCCGGGACAGTGCTAACTATGGCTACACCTTC.

This clone has only a few counts. V is TRBV7-7 and J is TRBJ1-1; 8 bases agree with TRBD1. Unmatched junction bases numbered 17, after V lost 5 bases and J lost 0 bases. This CDR3 has 19 amino acids. Germline V gives CDR1 SSHAT, CDR2 FNYEAQ (reference sequence). Written as DNA, the CDR3 is TGTGCCAGCAGCGAGCTTCCTGACAGGGGAGGGGTAATGAACACTGAAGCTTTCTTT. Translated: CASSELPDRGGVMNTEAFF.

This sequence joins TRBV19 and TRBJ1-1; D is uncertain. Trimming took off 5 bases at V and 5 bases at J, with 9 bases between the two ends. The germline gives CDR1 LNHDA, CDR2 SQIVND (reference sequence). The CDR3 is made up of 12 amino acids. The CDR3 sequence is CASSPTTTEAFF. CDR3 bases: TGTGCCAGTAGTCCCACTACGACTGAAGCTTTCTTT.

This chain links TRBV4-1 with TRBJ2-3; 16 bases are a match to TRBD2. The CDR3 contains 21 residues. The V segment lost 2 bases and the J segment 3 bases; nucleotides outside the gene matches: 14. Looked up from germline, CDR1 is MGHRA and CDR2 is YSYEKL. Here the CDR3 DNA reads TGCGCCAGCAGCCAAACCACCGGGACTAGCGGGGGGGTTACGCAGACAGATACGCAGTATTTT. Its translation is CASSQTTGTSGGVTQTDTQYF.

This rearrangement joins TRBV9 to TRBJ1-2, with 9 bases aligning to TRBD1. Trimming took 0 bases from V and 6 from J; bases not matched to a gene: 0. The CDR3 length is 13 residues. Germline V gene sequence: CDR1 SGDLS, CDR2 YYNGEE. The CDR3 loop is CASSVGTGDGYTF. The CDR3 DNA reads as TGTGCCAGCAGCGTAGGGACAGGGGATGGCTACACCTTC. Full variable domain (rest looked up from reference TRBV9 and TRBJ1-2): DSGVTQTPKHLITATGQRVTLRCSPRSGDLSVYWYQQSLDQGLQFLIQYYNGEERAKGNILERFSAQQFPDLHSELNLSSLELGDSALYFCASSVGTGDGYTFGSGTRLTVV.

The V and J genes are TRBV18 and TRBJ2-1; 8 positions agree with TRBD1. The CDR3 is 13 amino acids. V gave up 5 bases and J gave up 6 bases; unmatched junction bases: 3. CDR1 and CDR2 from the germline V gene are KGHSH and LQKENI. Here the CDR3 DNA reads TGTGCCAGCTCAACGACAGGGGCCAATGAGCAGTTCTTC. This codes for CASSTTGANEQFF.

This CDR3 reads CASSLGGGAFNTQYF. The CDR3 coding sequence is TGTGCCAGCAGTTTAGGCGGGGGGGCGTTTAATACGCAGTATTTT. This chain links TRBV27 with TRBJ2-3, with TRBD2 matching 9 bases. Germline CDR1 is MNHEY and CDR2 is SMNVEV (reference sequence). J was trimmed by 7 bases and V by 2 bases; bases with no gene match: 7. There are 15 residues in the CDR3.

The chain is built from TRBV29-1 and TRBJ1-2, with TRBD1 as a possible D gene (5 bases). V was clipped by 6 bases and J by 4 bases, with 21 bases between them. The CDR3 loop spans 15 amino acids. The germline gives CDR1 SQVTM, CDR2 ANQGSEA. CDR3 amino acids: CSVHAGLGGIYGYTF. The CDR3 nucleotides read TGCAGCGTACACGCCGGTCTGGGGGGAATCTATGGCTACACCTTC.

The chain combines TRBV11-3 with TRBJ1-2, with a possible D match to TRBD1 (6 bases). CDR3 size: 13 residues. Deletions cut 1 base from V and 6 bases from J, with 9 bases between. Germline-derived CDR1 and CDR2 are SGHNT and YENEEA. In DNA form, the CDR3 reads TGTGCCAGCAGCTTAGGATACAGGGATGGCTACACCTTC. Translating gives CASSLGYRDGYTF.

The chain joins TRBV7-3 to TRBJ2-7, with a weak D call TRBD1 (6 bases). V lost 3 bases, J lost 4 bases, and 10 bases lay in between. This CDR3 contains 13 residues. Germline CDR1 is SGHTA and CDR2 is FQGTGA. The CDR3 nucleotides are TGTGCCAGCAGCTTGGGGGCTCGTTACGAGCAGTACTTC. It is translated as CASSLGARYEQYF.

This chain uses TRBV10-3 with TRBJ1-4; maybe TRBD1 (6 bases). The CDR3 runs 13 residues. The V gene's germline CDR1 is ENHRY and CDR2 SYGVKD. V lost 11 bases, J lost 8 bases, and 18 bases lay in between. CDR3: CASTAGGGEKLFF. For the CDR3, the DNA is TGTGCCTCGACGGCCGGGGGGGGCGAAAAACTGTTTTTT.

The chain recombines TRBV27 with TRBJ1-2, with TRBD1 identical over 9 bases. After removal of 6 bases from V and 8 bases from J, the junction contained 13 bases not matched to a gene. The length of the CDR3 is 15 residues. Germline lookup yields CDR1 MNHEY and CDR2 SMNVEV (reference sequence). The chain's CDR3 is CASSPMGQGWEGYTF. CDR3 coding DNA: TGTGCCAGCAGCCCTATGGGACAGGGTTGGGAGGGCTACACCTTC.

This sequence joins TRBV29-1 and TRBJ1-1, with a possible D match to TRBD1 (5 bases). In germline, CDR1 is SQVTM, CDR2 ANQGSEA. The CDR3 loop spans 13 amino acids. Trimming cost V 4 bases and J 1 base, with 10 bases left between them. CDR3 nucleotides: TGCAGCGTTGTTAGGGGAAAGAACACTGAAGCTTTCTTT. It translates to CSVVRGKNTEAFF.

The chain couples TRBV6-6 to TRBJ2-1; tentatively, D is TRBD1 (6 bases). The CDR3 sequence is 12 residues long. Germline V gene sequence: CDR1 MNHNY, CDR2 SVGAGI (reference sequence). Trimming shortened V by 5 bases and J by 15 bases, and 17 bases separated the two germline ends. CDR3 bases: TGTGCCAGCAGTCAGCCGGACAGTCCTCGGTTCTTC. This gives the protein CASSQPDSPRFF.

The sample holds a few counts of this clone. This chain connects TRBV6-4 to TRBJ1-2; possible D gene TRBD1, 6 bases. CDR3 length: 13 residues. Germline-derived CDR1 and CDR2 are MRHNA and SNTAGT. With 6 bases removed from V and 2 bases from J, the gap between germline ends came to 10 bases. DNA of the CDR3: TGTGCCAGCAGGGAGGACAGCAACTATGGCTACACCTTC. Residues: CASREDSNYGYTF.

The V call is TRBV2, the J call TRBJ2-7; tentative D call: TRBD2 (5 bases). The V end was cut by 6 bases, the J end by 3 bases, with 9 bases between. CDR1 SNHLY and CDR2 FYNNEI come from the germline V gene. The CDR3 extends over 12 amino acids. In DNA form, the CDR3 reads TGTGCCAGCAGCGAGGGAATCTACGAGCAGTACTTC. Its translation is CASSEGIYEQYF.

The chain recombines TRBV7-7 with TRBJ2-6; D is possibly TRBD2 (6 bases). The CDR3 totals 15 residues. Trimming took off 4 bases at V and 3 bases at J, with 10 bases between the two ends. CDR1 is SSHAT, CDR2 FNYEAQ, per germline (reference sequence). CDR3 sequence (DNA): TGTGCCAGCAGCTCCCAGGAGGGTGGGGCCAACGTCCTGACTTTC. Translated, it gives CASSSQEGGANVLTF.

The J gene is TRBJ2-2, the V gene TRBV5-1; D not resolved. CDR1 and CDR2 from the germline V gene are SGHRS and YFSETQ. V was shortened by 4 bases and J by 2 bases, with 12 bases between the two germline ends. The CDR3 spans 15 residues. CDR3 amino acids: CASSPGTVNTGELFF. The CDR3 region has the DNA TGCGCCAGCAGCCCCGGTACAGTTAACACCGGGGAGCTGTTTTTT.